This T cell receptor beta chain originates from a study of cytomegalovirus exposure and HLA in healthy donors. Primers for the PCR totalled 60 Vbeta and 13 Jbeta. Profiling relied on immunoSEQ multiplex PCR, and the TCRdb table lists in-frame clones only, not all of them. Of about 110,000 clones in the sample, about 70% were seen once. CDR1 is MNHNS and CDR2 is SASEGT in the germline V gene. This CDR3 spans 12 amino acids. V dropped 6 bases and J dropped 7; count of bases not matched to a gene: 5. This clonotype was obtained from a man aged 25-45 years in good health and CMV-seropositive. The specimen sequenced was PBMCs. The chain employs TRBV6-1 and TRBJ2-7, with 8 bases that match TRBD2. The CDR3, as DNA: TGTGCCAGCAGCCATCTAGCGGGTGAGCAGTACGTC. As protein: CASSHLAGEQYV.